Below are 25 T cell receptor beta chains sequenced from a single sample in a study of blood T cell repertoires in COVID-19. The data were produced by immunoSEQ multiplex PCR, yet TCRdb's version contains in-frame clones alone and is incomplete. The sample includes 50,000 to 80,000 clones, 75% to 85% of them seen just once. The sequencing sample was made of peripheral blood. The receptors originated from a woman in her sixties with acute or convalescent COVID-19.

This clone appeared once. The V gene is TRBV5-4, the J gene TRBJ2-3, with D perhaps matching TRBD2 (6 bases). The CDR3 is made up of 14 amino acids. CDR1 is SGHNT and CDR2 is YYREEE in the germline V gene (reference sequence). Trimming cost V 4 bases and J 3 bases, with 12 bases left between them. The DNA of the CDR3 is TGTGCCAGCAGCGTGGGCCGGGAGACAGATACGCAGTATTTT. This sequence encodes CASSVGRETDTQYF.

The CDR3 spells CASSSQFQMNTEAFF. The CDR3 DNA reads TGTGCCAGCAGCTCCCAATTCCAGATGAACACTGAAGCTTTCTTT. The chain has TRBV5-5 and TRBJ1-1; D remains ambiguous. Germline V gene sequence: CDR1 SGHKS, CDR2 YYEKEE (reference sequence). CDR3 size: 15 residues. V lost 3 bases and J lost 0, with 12 bases in between. Looking up the rest from reference TRBV5-5 and TRBJ1-1 gives the full variable domain: DAGVTQSPTHLIKTRGQQVTLRCSPISGHKSVSWYQQVLGQGPQFIFQYYEKEERGRGNFPDRFSARQFPNYSSELNVNALLLGDSALYLCASSSQFQMNTEAFFGQGTRLTVV.

The chain links TRBV3-1 (or the pseudogene TRBV3-2) to TRBJ1-3; D gene uncertain. Trimming took 4 bases from V and 0 from J, leaving 10 bases between them. The CDR3 contains 15 residues. CDR1 LGHDT and CDR2 YNNKEL come from the germline V gene (reference sequence). The CDR3 sequence: CASSPRRASGNTIYF. In DNA, the CDR3 is TGTGCCAGCAGCCCTCGTAGAGCCTCTGGAAACACCATATATTTT.

In DNA, the CDR3 is TGCGCCAGCAGCCAAGATTTGGGGCTAATATCCTACAATGAGCAGTTCTTC. Its protein is CASSQDLGLISYNEQFF. The chain recombines TRBV4-1 with TRBJ2-1; possibly TRBD1 for D (5 bases). V lost 0 bases, J lost 1 base, and 13 bases lay in between. Looked up from germline, CDR1 is MGHRA and CDR2 is YSYEKL. This CDR3 has 17 amino acids.

This clone counts as medium-sized. In the same sample, other DNA sequences code for this CDR3. The genes are TRBV6-5 and TRBJ2-1; 11 positions match TRBD2. This CDR3 is 16 amino acids long. Trimming took 2 bases from V and 9 from J; bases not matched to a gene: 9. Germline V lookup: CDR1 MNHEY, CDR2 SVGAGI. CDR3 nucleotide sequence: TGTGCCAGCAGTTACCGCTTAGCGGGGGGGGAAGGTGAGCAGTTCTTC. Its protein is CASSYRLAGGEGEQFF.

This clone was recorded once. The genes are TRBV19 and TRBJ1-5; D might be TRBD1 (5 bases). V was pared by 3 bases and J by 0 bases, with 12 bases between. CDR1 LNHDA and CDR2 SQIVND come from the germline V gene (reference sequence). The CDR3 spans 16 residues. CDR3 DNA sequence: TGTGCCAGTAGTATTCAGACAGTATCTAGCAATCAGCCCCAGCATTTT. This translates into CASSIQTVSSNQPQHF.

V gene TRBV19 combines with J gene TRBJ1-3; possible D gene TRBD1, 6 bases. V was cut by 8 bases and J by 3 bases, with 17 bases left in between. Germline V gene lookup returns CDR1 LNHDA and CDR2 SQIVND (reference sequence). The CDR3 is 15 residues long. CDR3 DNA: TGTGCCAGTGGTCCCAGGGGAAGCTTTGGAAACACCATATATTTT. Translated: CASGPRGSFGNTIYF.

This chain uses TRBV19 with TRBJ1-6; D remains ambiguous. Germline V CDR1 and CDR2: LNHDA, SQIVND (reference sequence). This CDR3 is built from 12 residues. V was clipped by 3 bases and J by 7 bases, with 4 bases between them. The DNA of the CDR3 is TGTGCCAGTAGTATGCAGAATTCACCCCTCCACTTT. Translating gives CASSMQNSPLHF.

The chain joins TRBV5-6 to TRBJ1-1; possible D gene TRBD1, 5 bases. CDR1 and CDR2 from the germline V gene are SGHDT and YYEEEE. V lost 0 bases and J lost 8, with 8 bases in between. The CDR3 is 12 residues long. CDR3 loop: CASSLGQIEAFF. In nucleotides, the CDR3 is TGTGCCAGCAGCTTGGGACAGATCGAAGCTTTCTTT. Filled out from reference TRBV5-6 and TRBJ1-1, the complete variable domain reads DAGVTQSPTHLIKTRGQQVTLRCSPKSGHDTVSWYQQALGQGPQFIFQYYEEEERQRGNFPDRFSGHQFPNYSSELNVNALLLGDSALYLCASSLGQIEAFFGQGTRLTVV.

This sequence joins TRBV19 and TRBJ1-2, with 7 bases lining up with TRBD1. The CDR3 consists of 14 residues. Trimming at V came to 2 bases and at J to 4 bases, leaving 4 bases not matched to a gene. Germline CDR1 LNHDA, CDR2 SQIVND (reference sequence). CDR3 residues: CASSIKGTAYGYTF. The CDR3 coding sequence is TGTGCCAGTAGTATAAAAGGGACAGCCTATGGCTACACCTTC.

The chain combines TRBV18 with TRBJ1-5; D possibly corresponds to TRBD1 (5 bases). The germline V gene has CDR1 KGHSH and CDR2 LQKENI. This CDR3 has 16 residues. V was shortened by 5 bases and J by 0 bases, with 14 bases between the two germline ends. In nucleotides, the CDR3 is TGTGCCAGCTCAGGGGACTCTCGCTTTAGCAATCAGCCCCAGCATTTT. Protein: CASSGDSRFSNQPQHF.

CDR3 in DNA: TGTGCCAGCAGAACTACAGGGGAGCAGTTCTTC. This encodes CASRTTGEQFF. The chain has TRBV2 and TRBJ2-1; possibly TRBD1 for D (6 bases). The ends were cut back, 6 bases at V and 10 bases at J, with 10 bases in the middle. The CDR3 consists of 11 residues. CDR1 and CDR2 from the germline V gene are SNHLY and FYNNEI.

Worth noting for this clone: This sample also contains other DNA sequences that code for the same CDR3. The CDR3 DNA is TGTGCCAGCAGTAGAGACAGGCAAAATTCACCCCTCCACTTT. Encoded protein: CASSRDRQNSPLHF. J is TRBJ1-6 and V is TRBV6-5, with a tentative D call TRBD1 (6 bases). This CDR3 contains 14 residues. V lost 5 bases and J lost 7, with 12 bases in between. CDR1 is MNHEY, CDR2 SVGAGI, per germline.

The genes are TRBV19 and TRBJ1-1; D ambiguous. Germline CDR1 reads LNHDA; CDR2 reads SQIVND (reference sequence). CDR3 size: 15 residues. Deletions cut 4 bases from V and 4 bases from J, with 16 bases between. Written as DNA, the CDR3 is TGTGCCAGTAGTACAGGAATGGGCGTAAGCACTGAAGCTTTCTTT. Translated, it gives CASSTGMGVSTEAFF.

The rearrangement uses TRBV14 and TRBJ1-2; D is perhaps TRBD1 (6 bases). Deletions cut 3 bases from V and 4 bases from J, with 12 bases between. CDR3 size: 14 residues. Germline loops: CDR1 SGHDN, CDR2 FVKESK. Here the CDR3 DNA reads TGTGCCAGCAGCCAGTTACAGGGTGGCTATGGCTACACCTTC. This gives the protein CASSQLQGGYGYTF.

The rearrangement links TRBV3-1 (or the pseudogene TRBV3-2) to TRBJ1-2; D perhaps matches TRBD1 (5 bases). Germline-derived CDR1 and CDR2 are LGHDT and YNNKEL (reference sequence). V lost 6 bases and J 2 bases, leaving 19 bases between the germline ends. There are 16 residues in the CDR3. CDR3 loop: CASRHGGVSRNYGYTF. Written as DNA, the CDR3 is TGTGCCAGCAGGCACGGGGGAGTTTCCAGGAACTATGGCTACACCTTC.

This clone was observed once. The chain links TRBV19 to TRBJ2-7, with TRBD2 identical over 7 bases. This CDR3 contains 14 residues. Germline V lookup: CDR1 LNHDA, CDR2 SQIVND (reference sequence). V shed 6 bases, J shed 3 bases, and the junction held 8 bases outside the gene matches. CDR3 sequence (DNA): TGTGCCAGTAGCCCGATGGGGGGGGGCTACGAGCAGTACTTC. This codes for CASSPMGGGYEQYF.

The V call is TRBV5-4, the J call TRBJ1-3; D not resolved. V was trimmed by 6 bases and J by 0 bases, leaving 13 bases between them. CDR3 size: 15 residues. CDR1 is SGHNT, CDR2 YYREEE, per germline (reference sequence). CDR3 sequence reads: CASTFREDSGNTIYF. The CDR3 DNA is TGTGCCAGCACCTTTCGGGAGGACTCTGGAAACACCATATATTTT. Filled out from reference TRBV5-4 and TRBJ1-3, the complete variable domain reads ETGVTQSPTHLIKTRGQQVTLRCSSQSGHNTVSWYQQALGQGPQFIFQYYREEENGRGNFPPRFSGLQFPNYSSELNVNALELDDSALYLCASTFREDSGNTIYFGEGSWLTVV.

This chain connects TRBV18 to TRBJ1-4, with D unclear. V lost 1 base to trimming and J lost 3 bases, with 12 bases between them. The length of the CDR3 is 16 residues. CDR1 is KGHSH, CDR2 LQKENI, per germline. The CDR3: CASSPRPGEANEKLFF. In nucleotides, the CDR3 is TGTGCCAGCTCACCACGCCCCGGGGAGGCTAATGAAAAACTGTTTTTT.

The chain has TRBV21-1 and TRBJ2-6; whether TRBD1, the table's D call, matches the DNA was not checked. TRBV21-1 is a pseudogene segment. The CDR3 is 17 amino acids. In nucleotides, the CDR3 is TGTGCCAGCAGCATGGACAGGGACTATATTGGGGCCAACGTCCTGACTTTC. Encoded protein: CASSMDRDYIGANVLTF.

The J gene is TRBJ2-3, the V gene TRBV5-1; D ambiguous. Germline V gene data show CDR1 as SGHRS and CDR2 as YFSETQ. The length of the CDR3 is 15 residues. Trimming left V 8 bases short and J 5 bases short, with 21 bases between. The CDR3, as DNA: TGCGCCAGTCAACCAACCTCCAAGGAGCGAGATACGCAGTATTTT. This gives the protein CASQPTSKERDTQYF.

V usage is TRBV5-1 and J usage is TRBJ2-7, with 8 bases aligning to TRBD1. Losses at the gene ends were 3 bases for V and 2 bases for J; bases not matched to a gene: 4. This CDR3 is built from 14 residues. The germline V gene encodes CDR1 SGHRS and CDR2 YFSETQ. The DNA of the CDR3 is TGCGCCAGCAGCTGGGGACAGGATGCCTACGAGCAGTACTTC. As protein: CASSWGQDAYEQYF.

V and J are TRBV5-1 and TRBJ2-1; D gene uncertain. Trimming pared 2 bases from V and 0 bases from J, leaving 9 bases between. Per germline, CDR1 SGHRS and CDR2 YFSETQ. The CDR3 consists of 15 residues. The CDR3, as DNA: TGCGCCAGCAGCTTTGGGCTGAGCTCCTACAATGAGCAGTTCTTC. It codes for CASSFGLSSYNEQFF.

The J gene is TRBJ1-6, the V gene TRBV4-1; D is undetermined. V lost 1 base and J 8 bases, leaving 6 bases between the germline ends. The CDR3 is made up of 13 amino acids. Germline CDR1 is MGHRA and CDR2 is YSYEKL. The CDR3 sequence: CASSQVPDSPLHF. CDR3 coding DNA: TGCGCCAGCAGCCAAGTTCCCGATTCACCCCTCCACTTT.

The chain recombines TRBV19 with TRBJ2-3; a weak D match, TRBD2 (5 bases). V shed 5 bases and J shed 0 bases, with 18 bases lying between them. This CDR3 is built from 17 residues. CDR1 is LNHDA and CDR2 is SQIVND in the germline V gene (reference sequence). The CDR3 DNA reads TGTGCCAGTAGTCTGGGCCCTCCAGCGGCGAGCACAGATACGCAGTATTTT. This gives the protein CASSLGPPAASTDTQYF.